This TCR beta chain was obtained from a study of blood T cell repertoires in COVID-19. Authors' data handling: Estimates of nucleated cell counts were drawn from the amplification of reference gene primers. The protocol was immunoSEQ multiplex PCR, while the TCRdb copy is restricted to in-frame clones and leaves out a portion. The D gene and trimming were derived from the DNA, and the V and J assignments and clone size from that table. The sample contains hundreds of thousands of clones, approximately 92% of which appear only once. Two negative PCRs, clearance, or symptom resolution were required of recovered Cohort 3 donors. The material sequenced was PBMCs or T cells enriched from blood (not recorded which). The sequence derives from a man younger than 35 who had recovered from COVID-19.

CDR3 coding DNA: TGTGCCAGCAGCGCCGGACTAGCGGGAGAGCAGTACTTC. Its translation: CASSAGLAGEQYF. This sequence joins TRBV9 and TRBJ2-7; 12 nucleotides agree with TRBD2. The CDR3 is made up of 13 amino acids. Germline V gives CDR1 SGDLS, CDR2 YYNGEE. J lost 7 bases, V lost 3 bases, and 2 bases had no gene match.